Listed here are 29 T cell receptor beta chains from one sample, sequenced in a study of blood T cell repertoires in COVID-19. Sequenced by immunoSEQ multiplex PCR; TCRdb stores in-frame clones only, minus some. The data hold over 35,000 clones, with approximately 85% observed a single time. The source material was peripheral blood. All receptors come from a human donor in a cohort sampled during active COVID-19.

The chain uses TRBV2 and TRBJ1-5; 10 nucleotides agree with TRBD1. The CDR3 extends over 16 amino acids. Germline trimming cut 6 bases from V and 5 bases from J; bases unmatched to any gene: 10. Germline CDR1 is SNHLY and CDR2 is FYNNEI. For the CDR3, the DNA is TGTGCCAGCAGGAAGGACTGGGGACAGGGGCATCAGCCCCAGCATTTT. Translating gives CASRKDWGQGHQPQHF.

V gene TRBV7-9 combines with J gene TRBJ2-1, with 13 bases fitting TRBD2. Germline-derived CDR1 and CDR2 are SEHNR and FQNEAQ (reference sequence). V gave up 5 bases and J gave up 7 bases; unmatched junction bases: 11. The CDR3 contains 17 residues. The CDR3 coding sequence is TGTGCCAGCAGCCGAAGGGATGGGACTAGCGGGGTGAATGAGCAGTTCTTC. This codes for CASSRRDGTSGVNEQFF.

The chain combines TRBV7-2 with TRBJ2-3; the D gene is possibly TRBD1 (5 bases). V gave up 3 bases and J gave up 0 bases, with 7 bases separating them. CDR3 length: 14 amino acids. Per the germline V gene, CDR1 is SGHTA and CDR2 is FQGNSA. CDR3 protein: CASSFGQSTDTQYF. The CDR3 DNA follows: TGTGCCAGCAGCTTCGGACAAAGCACAGATACGCAGTATTTT.

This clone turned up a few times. The CDR3 reads CAWSAPGLAGALSYEQYF. The CDR3 DNA reads TGTGCCTGGAGTGCCCCGGGACTAGCGGGAGCTTTATCCTACGAGCAGTACTTC. The chain recombines TRBV30 with TRBJ2-7; 14 bases are a match to TRBD2. CDR1 and CDR2 (germline): GTSNPN, SVGIG (reference sequence). After removal of 1 base from V and 1 base from J, the junction contained 9 bases not matched to a gene. The CDR3 has 18 amino acids.

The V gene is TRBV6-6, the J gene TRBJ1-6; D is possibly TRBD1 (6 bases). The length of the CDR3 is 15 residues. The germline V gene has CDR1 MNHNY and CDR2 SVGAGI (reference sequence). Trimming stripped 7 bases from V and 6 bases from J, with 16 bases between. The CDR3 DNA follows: TGTGCCAGCATCTACGGGACACCGCCTAATTCACCCCTCCACTTT. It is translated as CASIYGTPPNSPLHF.

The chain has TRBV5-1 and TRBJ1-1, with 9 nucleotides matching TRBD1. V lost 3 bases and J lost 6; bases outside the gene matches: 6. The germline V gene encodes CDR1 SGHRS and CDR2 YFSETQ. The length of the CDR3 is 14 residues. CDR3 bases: TGCGCCAGCAGCTCCGGACAGGGGAGTCCTGAAGCTTTCTTT. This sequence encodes CASSSGQGSPEAFF.

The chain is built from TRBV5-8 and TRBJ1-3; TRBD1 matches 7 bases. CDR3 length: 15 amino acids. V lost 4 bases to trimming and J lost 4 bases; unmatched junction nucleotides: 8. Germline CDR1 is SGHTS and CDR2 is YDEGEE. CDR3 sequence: CASSTGQLIGNTIYF. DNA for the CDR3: TGTGCCAGCAGCACGGGACAGCTAATCGGAAACACCATATATTTT.

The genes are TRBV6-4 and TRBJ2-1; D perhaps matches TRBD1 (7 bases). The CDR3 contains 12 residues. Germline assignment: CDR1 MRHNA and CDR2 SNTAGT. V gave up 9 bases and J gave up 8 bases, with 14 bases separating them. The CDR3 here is CASRTGGDEQFF. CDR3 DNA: TGTGCCAGTAGGACAGGCGGGGATGAGCAGTTCTTC.

The CDR3 DNA reads TGTGCCAGCAGTTACACCTCGGGACAGGGGAACGATGAGCAGTTCTTC. Translated, it gives CASSYTSGQGNDEQFF. The rearrangement uses TRBV6-6 and TRBJ2-1; 10 bases agree with TRBD1. V was clipped by 2 bases and J by 8 bases; unmatched bases: 9. Germline values: CDR1 MNHNY, CDR2 SVGAGI (reference sequence). The CDR3 has 16 amino acids.

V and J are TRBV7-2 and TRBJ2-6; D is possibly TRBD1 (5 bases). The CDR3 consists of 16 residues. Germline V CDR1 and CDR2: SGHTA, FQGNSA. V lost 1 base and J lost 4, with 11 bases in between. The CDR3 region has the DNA TGTGCCAGCAGCTTAGTCGGCAGGGTCGGGGCCAACGTCCTGACTTTC. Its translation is CASSLVGRVGANVLTF.

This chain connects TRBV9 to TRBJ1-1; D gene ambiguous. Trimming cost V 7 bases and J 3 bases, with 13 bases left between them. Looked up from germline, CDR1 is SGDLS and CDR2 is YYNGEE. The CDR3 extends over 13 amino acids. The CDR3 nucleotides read TGTGCCAGCCAGCGGGATCGGGACACTGAAGCTTTCTTT. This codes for CASQRDRDTEAFF. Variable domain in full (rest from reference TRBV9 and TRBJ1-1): DSGVTQTPKHLITATGQRVTLRCSPRSGDLSVYWYQQSLDQGLQFLIQYYNGEERAKGNILERFSAQQFPDLHSELNLSSLELGDSALYFCASQRDRDTEAFFGQGTRLTVV.

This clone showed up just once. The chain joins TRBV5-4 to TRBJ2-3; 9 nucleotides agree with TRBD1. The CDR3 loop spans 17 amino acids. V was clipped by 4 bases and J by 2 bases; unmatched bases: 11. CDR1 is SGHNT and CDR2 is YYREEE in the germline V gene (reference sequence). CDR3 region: CASSRRTGADFTDTQYF. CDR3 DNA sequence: TGTGCCAGCAGCAGAAGGACAGGGGCGGATTTCACAGATACGCAGTATTTT.

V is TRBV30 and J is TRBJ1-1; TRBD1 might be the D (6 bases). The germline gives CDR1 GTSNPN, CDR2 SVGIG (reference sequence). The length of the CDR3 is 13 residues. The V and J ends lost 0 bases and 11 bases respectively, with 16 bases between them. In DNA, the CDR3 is TGTGCCTGGAGTGTACCGGGGGCGGGAGGTGCTTTCTTT. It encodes CAWSVPGAGGAFF.

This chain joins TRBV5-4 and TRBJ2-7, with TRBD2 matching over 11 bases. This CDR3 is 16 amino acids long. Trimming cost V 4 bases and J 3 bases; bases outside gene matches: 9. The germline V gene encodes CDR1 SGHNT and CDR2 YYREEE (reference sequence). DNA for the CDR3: TGTGCCAGCAGCAAGCCGGGGACTAGCGGAAACTACGAGCAGTACTTC. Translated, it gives CASSKPGTSGNYEQYF.

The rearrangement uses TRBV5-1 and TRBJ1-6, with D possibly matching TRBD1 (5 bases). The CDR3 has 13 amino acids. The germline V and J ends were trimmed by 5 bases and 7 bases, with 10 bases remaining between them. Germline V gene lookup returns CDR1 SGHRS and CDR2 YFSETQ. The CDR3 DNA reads TGCGCCAGCAGAGGGGAAGGCAATTCACCCCTCCACTTT. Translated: CASRGEGNSPLHF.

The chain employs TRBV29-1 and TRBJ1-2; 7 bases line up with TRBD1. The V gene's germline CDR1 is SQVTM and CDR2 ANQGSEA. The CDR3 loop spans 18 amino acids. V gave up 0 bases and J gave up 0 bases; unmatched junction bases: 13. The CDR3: CSVEDLGKNRGANYGYTF. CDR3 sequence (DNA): TGCAGCGTTGAAGATCTGGGGAAAAACAGGGGAGCTAACTATGGCTACACCTTC.

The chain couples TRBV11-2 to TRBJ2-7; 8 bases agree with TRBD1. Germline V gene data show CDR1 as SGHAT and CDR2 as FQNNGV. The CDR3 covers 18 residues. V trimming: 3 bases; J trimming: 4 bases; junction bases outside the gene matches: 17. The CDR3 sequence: CASSLTSGGRPPAYEQYF. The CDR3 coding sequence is TGTGCCAGCAGCTTGACCTCAGGGGGCCGTCCCCCTGCGTACGAGCAGTACTTC.

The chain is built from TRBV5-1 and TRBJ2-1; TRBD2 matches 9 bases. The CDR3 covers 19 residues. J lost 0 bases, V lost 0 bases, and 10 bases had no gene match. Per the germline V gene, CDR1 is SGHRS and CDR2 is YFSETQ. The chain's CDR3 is CASSLGRQTSGSSYNEQFF. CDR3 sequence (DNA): TGCGCCAGCAGCTTGGGGAGGCAGACTAGCGGTAGCTCCTACAATGAGCAGTTCTTC.

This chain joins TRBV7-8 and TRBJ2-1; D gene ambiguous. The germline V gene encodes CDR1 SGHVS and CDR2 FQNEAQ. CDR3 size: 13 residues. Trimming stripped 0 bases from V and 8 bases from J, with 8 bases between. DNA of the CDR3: TGTGCCAGCAGCTTAGCGGCTAGTTATGAGCAGTTCTTC. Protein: CASSLAASYEQFF.

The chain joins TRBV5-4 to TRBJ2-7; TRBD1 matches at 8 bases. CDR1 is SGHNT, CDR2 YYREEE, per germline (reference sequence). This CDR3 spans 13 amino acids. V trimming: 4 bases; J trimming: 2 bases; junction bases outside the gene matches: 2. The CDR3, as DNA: TGTGCCAGCAGCAACAGGGGGACCTACGAGCAGTACTTC. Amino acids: CASSNRGTYEQYF.

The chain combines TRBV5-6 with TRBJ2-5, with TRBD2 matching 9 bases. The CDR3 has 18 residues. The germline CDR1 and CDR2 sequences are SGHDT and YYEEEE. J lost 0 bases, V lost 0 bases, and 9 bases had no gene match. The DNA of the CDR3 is TGTGCCAGCAGCTTGGGAACTAGCGGGTATTTGTACCAAGAGACCCAGTACTTC. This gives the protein CASSLGTSGYLYQETQYF.

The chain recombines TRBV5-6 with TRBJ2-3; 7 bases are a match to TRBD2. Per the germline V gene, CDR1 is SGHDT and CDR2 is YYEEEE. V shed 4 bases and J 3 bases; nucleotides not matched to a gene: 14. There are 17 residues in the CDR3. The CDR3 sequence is CASSLWLRGGFTDTQYF. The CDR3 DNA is TGTGCCAGCAGCCTGTGGTTACGGGGAGGGTTTACAGATACGCAGTATTTT.

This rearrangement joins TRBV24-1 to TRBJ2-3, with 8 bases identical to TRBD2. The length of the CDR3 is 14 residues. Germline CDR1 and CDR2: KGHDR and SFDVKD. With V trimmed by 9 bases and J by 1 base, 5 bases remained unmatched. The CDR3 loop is CATASGRGTDTQYF. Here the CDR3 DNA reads TGTGCCACCGCGAGCGGGAGAGGCACAGATACGCAGTATTTT.

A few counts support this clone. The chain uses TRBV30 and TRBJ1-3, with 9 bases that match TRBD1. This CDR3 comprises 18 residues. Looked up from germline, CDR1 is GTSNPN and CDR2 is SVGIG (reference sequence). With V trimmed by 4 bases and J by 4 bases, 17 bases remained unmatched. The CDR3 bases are TGTGCCTGGACCCCCGGGACAGGGAGGTCGTCGGGAGGAAACACCATATATTTT. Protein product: CAWTPGTGRSSGGNTIYF. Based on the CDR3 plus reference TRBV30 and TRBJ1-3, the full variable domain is SQTIHQWPATLVQPVGSPLSLECTVEGTSNPNLYWYRQAAGRGLQLLFYSVGIGQISSEVPQNLSASRPQDRQFILSSKKLLLSDSGFYLCAWTPGTGRSSGGNTIYFGEGSWLTVV.

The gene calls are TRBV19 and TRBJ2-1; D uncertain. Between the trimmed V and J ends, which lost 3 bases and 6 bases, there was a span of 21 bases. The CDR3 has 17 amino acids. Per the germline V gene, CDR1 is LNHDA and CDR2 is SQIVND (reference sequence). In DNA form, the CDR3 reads TGTGCCAGTAGTATCGGTACTATAGAGGAATGGAGCAATGAGCAGTTCTTC. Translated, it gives CASSIGTIEEWSNEQFF.

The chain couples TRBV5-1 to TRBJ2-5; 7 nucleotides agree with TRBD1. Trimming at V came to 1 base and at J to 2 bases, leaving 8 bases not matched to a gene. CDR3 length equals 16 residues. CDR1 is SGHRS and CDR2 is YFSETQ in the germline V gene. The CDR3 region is CASSLLIGGGQETQYF. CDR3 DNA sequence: TGCGCCAGCAGCTTGCTGATAGGGGGCGGGCAAGAGACCCAGTACTTC.

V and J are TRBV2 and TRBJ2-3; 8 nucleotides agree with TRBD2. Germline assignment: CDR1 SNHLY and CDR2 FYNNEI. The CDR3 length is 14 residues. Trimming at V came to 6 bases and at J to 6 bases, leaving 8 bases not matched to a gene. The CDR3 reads CASSGDGRADTQYF. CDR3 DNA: TGTGCCAGCAGCGGGGACGGGAGGGCGGATACGCAGTATTTT.

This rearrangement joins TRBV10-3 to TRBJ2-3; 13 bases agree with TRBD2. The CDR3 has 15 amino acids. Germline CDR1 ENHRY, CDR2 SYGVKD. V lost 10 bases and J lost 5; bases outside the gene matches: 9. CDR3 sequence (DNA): TGTGCCACCCGGGGGACTAGCGGGATTTTAGATACGCAGTATTTT. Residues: CATRGTSGILDTQYF.

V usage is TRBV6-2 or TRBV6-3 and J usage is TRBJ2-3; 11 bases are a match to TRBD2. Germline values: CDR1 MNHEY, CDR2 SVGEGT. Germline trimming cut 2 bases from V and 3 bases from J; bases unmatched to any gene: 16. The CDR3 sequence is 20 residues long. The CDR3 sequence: CASSYRPGSGRASGTDTQYF. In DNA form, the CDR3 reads TGTGCCAGCAGTTACCGGCCGGGTAGCGGGAGGGCCTCGGGGACAGATACGCAGTATTTT.